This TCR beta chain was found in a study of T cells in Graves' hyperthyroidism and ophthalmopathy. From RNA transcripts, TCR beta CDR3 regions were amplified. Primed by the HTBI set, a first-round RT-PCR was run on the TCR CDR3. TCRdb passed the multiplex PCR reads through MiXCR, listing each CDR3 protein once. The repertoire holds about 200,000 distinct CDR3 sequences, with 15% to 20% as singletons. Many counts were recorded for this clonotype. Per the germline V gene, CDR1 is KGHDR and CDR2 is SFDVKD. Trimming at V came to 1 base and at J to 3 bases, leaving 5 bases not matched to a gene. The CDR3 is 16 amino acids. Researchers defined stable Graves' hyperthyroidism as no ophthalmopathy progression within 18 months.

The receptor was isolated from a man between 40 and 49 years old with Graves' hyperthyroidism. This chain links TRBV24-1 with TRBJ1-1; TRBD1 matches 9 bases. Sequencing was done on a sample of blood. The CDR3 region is CATSDLLQGADTEAFF. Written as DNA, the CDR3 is TGTGCCACCAGTGATTTACTACAGGGGGCGGACACTGAAGCTTTCTTT.